This TCR beta chain stems from a study of T cell responses to AZD1222 COVID-19 vaccine. This clone has more than one count but fewer than ten. The protocol was immunoSEQ multiplex PCR, while the TCRdb copy is restricted to in-frame clones and leaves out a portion. Among 150,000 to 200,000 clones listed, around 94% were seen once. Trimming cost V 3 bases and J 2 bases; bases outside gene matches: 4. Germline CDR1 reads LGHNT; CDR2 reads FRNRAP. The CDR3 loop spans 15 amino acids. The chain has TRBV12-5 and TRBJ1-5, with 7 bases that match TRBD1. The source was peripheral blood, collected on day 0 of AZD1222 vaccination. The sequence derives from an adult in good health. CDR3 amino acids: CASGFRGTGNQPQHF. DNA for the CDR3: TGTGCTAGTGGTTTCAGGGGGACGGGCAATCAGCCCCAGCATTTT.